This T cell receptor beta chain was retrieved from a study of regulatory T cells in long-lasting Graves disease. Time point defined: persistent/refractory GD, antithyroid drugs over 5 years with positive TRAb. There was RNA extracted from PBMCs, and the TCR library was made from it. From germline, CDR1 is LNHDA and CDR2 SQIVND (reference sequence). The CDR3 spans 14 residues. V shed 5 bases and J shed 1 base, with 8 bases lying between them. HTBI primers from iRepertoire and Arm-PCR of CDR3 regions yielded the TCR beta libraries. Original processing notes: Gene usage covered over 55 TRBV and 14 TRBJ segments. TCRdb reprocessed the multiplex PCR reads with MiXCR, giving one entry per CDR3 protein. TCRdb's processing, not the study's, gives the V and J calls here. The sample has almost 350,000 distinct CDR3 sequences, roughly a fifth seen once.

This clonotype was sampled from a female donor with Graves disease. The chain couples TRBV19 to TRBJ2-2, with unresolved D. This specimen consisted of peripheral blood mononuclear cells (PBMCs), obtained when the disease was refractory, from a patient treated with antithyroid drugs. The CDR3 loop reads CASSWTGNTGELFF. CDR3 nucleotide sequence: TGTGCCAGTAGTTGGACGGGGAACACCGGGGAGCTGTTTTTT.